This TCR beta chain was captured in a study of a mutant IDH1 vaccine in newly diagnosed glioma. Study context: It was radiotherapy, temozolomide, or both that patients received previously, with most receiving both.

Measured with immunoSEQ multiplex PCR; TCRdb has only the in-frame clones, and not every one. The sample includes 40,000 to 45,000 clones, about 83% of them seen just once. Time point indicated: week 35, safety follow-up. The investigators gave 300 ug of mutant IDH1 20-mer peptide in each vaccine dose, together with topical imiquimod. The CDR3 loop spans 13 amino acids. CDR1 is SEHNR and CDR2 is FQNEAQ in the germline V gene (reference sequence). J gave up 3 bases and V 5 bases, and 2 bases lay outside the gene matches. Points on this clone: Its cognate antigen is unknown.

Sequenced material: PBMCs, taken from a glioma patient whose treatment included an IDH1 peptide vaccine. The TCR was taken from a woman in her forties or fifties with glioma. V gene TRBV7-9 combines with J gene TRBJ2-7, with 9 nucleotides matching TRBD1. DNA of the CDR3: TGTGCCAGCAGCCCGGGACAGGGCTACGAGCAGTACTTC. Its protein is CASSPGQGYEQYF.